This note documents a single T cell receptor beta chain sequence. Antigen specificity is unknown. This record comes from a study of identical twins. Template switching (which added a universal primer site) was used, and cDNA carried unique molecular identifiers. TCRdb re-derived calls from the 5' RACE reads in MiXCR, one entry per CDR3 protein. The sample has about 470,000 distinct CDR3 sequences, approximately 25% seen once. Study results and limitations: Excess sharing by twins proved weaker in beta out-of-frame sequences. Beta clonotypes that were abundant in cord blood contained fewer insertions, a pattern absent from memory repertoires.

CDR3 length: 13 amino acids. Per germline, CDR1 KGHSH and CDR2 LQKENI. V shed 3 bases and J shed 2 bases, with 7 bases lying between them. The same data also went into a second study, on T cells expressing NK-cell markers. That source notes: The study did not resolve the HCMV specificity of expanded NKG2C+ T cell clones.

The receptor's source is a woman under 30 in good health. Sequencing was done on a sample of CD4+ T cells sorted from blood. The rearrangement links TRBV18 to TRBJ2-5; no definite D call. In nucleotides, the CDR3 is TGTGCCAGCTCACCTAACAGACAAGAGACCCAGTACTTC. This codes for CASSPNRQETQYF. Full variable domain (outside the CDR3, taken from reference TRBV18 and TRBJ2-5): NAGVMQNPRHLVRRRGQEARLRCSPMKGHSHVYWYRQLPEEGLKFMVYLQKENIIDESGMPKERFSAEFPKEGPSILRIQQVVRGDSAAYFCASSPNRQETQYFGPGTRLLVL.